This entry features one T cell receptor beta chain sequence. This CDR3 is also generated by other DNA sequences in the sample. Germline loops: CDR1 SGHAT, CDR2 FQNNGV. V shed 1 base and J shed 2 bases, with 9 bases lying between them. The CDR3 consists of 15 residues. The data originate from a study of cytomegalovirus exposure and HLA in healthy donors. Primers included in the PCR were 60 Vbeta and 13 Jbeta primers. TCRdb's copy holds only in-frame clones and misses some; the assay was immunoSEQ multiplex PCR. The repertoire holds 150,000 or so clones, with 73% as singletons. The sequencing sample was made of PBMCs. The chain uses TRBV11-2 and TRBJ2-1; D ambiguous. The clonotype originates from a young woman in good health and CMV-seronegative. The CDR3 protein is CASSLGASAYNEQFF. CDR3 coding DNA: TGTGCCAGCAGCTTAGGGGCTTCCGCCTACAATGAGCAGTTCTTC.